These 28 T cell receptor beta chains were all obtained from the same sample, sequenced in a study of CD8+ T cells in alopecia areata. Extracted RNA was reverse transcribed into cDNA, the sequencing template. The data were produced by immunoSEQ multiplex PCR, yet TCRdb's version contains in-frame clones alone and is incomplete. The sample lists some 200,000 clones, under 60% occurring once. Specified treatment: oral pan-JAK inhibitor, 5-10 mg twice daily. Sequenced material: CD8+ T cells sorted from blood, taken at week 24, from a patient treated with tofacitinib. The receptors here all came from a human donor with alopecia areata.

This clone has more than one count but fewer than ten. The V call is TRBV5-5, the J call TRBJ1-4; tentatively, D is TRBD1 (5 bases). Germline V gene sequence: CDR1 SGHKS, CDR2 YYEKEE (reference sequence). This CDR3 is 15 amino acids long. V lost 5 bases, J lost 8 bases, and 19 bases lay in between. The CDR3 coding sequence is TGTGCCAGCAGTTTTTGGGGGATCGAGGGCGAAAAACTGTTTTTT. This sequence encodes CASSFWGIEGEKLFF.

V is TRBV4-1 and J is TRBJ1-2; D may be TRBD1 (6 bases). V lost 1 base and J lost 7, with 7 bases in between. The CDR3 totals 12 residues. Germline CDR1 and CDR2: MGHRA and YSYEKL. In DNA, the CDR3 is TGCGCCAGCAGCCAAGTACAGGGTGGCTACACCTTC. Protein sequence: CASSQVQGGYTF.

The rearrangement uses TRBV12-5 and TRBJ2-5; TRBD1 matches at 7 bases. Germline CDR1 LGHNT, CDR2 FRNRAP. The CDR3 has 14 amino acids. The J segment lost 1 base and the V segment lost 4 bases, leaving 3 bases of the junction unmatched. CDR3 nucleotides: TGTGCTAGTGGTTCGTGGACAGGCCAAGAGACCCAGTACTTC. Amino acid sequence: CASGSWTGQETQYF. Full variable domain (remainder filled in from reference TRBV12-5 and TRBJ2-5): DARVTQTPRHKVTEMGQEVTMRCQPILGHNTVFWYRQTMMQGLELLAYFRNRAPLDDSGMPKDRFSAEMPDATLATLKIQPSEPRDSAVYFCASGSWTGQETQYFGPGTRLLVL.

V and J are TRBV4-1 and TRBJ2-2; D gene unclear. The CDR3 totals 14 residues. The V and J ends lost 2 bases and 2 bases respectively, with 6 bases between them. Germline CDR1 MGHRA, CDR2 YSYEKL. The CDR3 loop is CASSQFDNTGELFF. For the CDR3, the DNA is TGCGCCAGCAGCCAATTCGACAACACCGGGGAGCTGTTTTTT.

CDR3 sequence reads: CAIIRTANTEAFF. The CDR3, as DNA: TGTGCCATTATCAGGACCGCGAACACTGAAGCTTTCTTT. The chain couples TRBV19 to TRBJ1-1; D is ambiguous. CDR3 length equals 13 residues. Germline V gene lookup returns CDR1 LNHDA and CDR2 SQIVND (reference sequence). The V end lost 10 bases, the J end lost 1 base, and 13 bases lay between the germline ends.

The chain recombines TRBV19 with TRBJ2-5, with 15 bases lining up with TRBD2. Trimming removed 4 bases from V and 5 bases from J; junction bases left unmatched: 11. This CDR3 is built from 18 residues. Germline V lookup: CDR1 LNHDA, CDR2 SQIVND (reference sequence). CDR3 sequence (DNA): TGTGCCAGTAGTACGGGACTAGCGGGGGGCCACCTACGGGAGACCCAGTACTTC. Residues: CASSTGLAGGHLRETQYF.

The chain links TRBV6-1 to TRBJ1-6; D is ambiguous. CDR1 MNHNS and CDR2 SASEGT come from the germline V gene. The CDR3 has 15 residues. The V and J ends lost 3 bases and 13 bases respectively, with 19 bases between them. The CDR3 DNA reads TGTGCCAGCAGTGATCCGCGGGTTTCAATTTGGCCCCTCCACTTT. Its protein is CASSDPRVSIWPLHF.

A remark on this clone: Other DNA sequences of this sample code for an identical CDR3. The chain employs TRBV15 and TRBJ2-7; D is uncertain. With 5 bases removed from V and 4 bases from J, the gap between germline ends came to 6 bases. Germline V gene lookup returns CDR1 LNHNV and CDR2 YYDKDF (reference sequence). This CDR3 has 11 amino acids. For the CDR3, the DNA is TGTGCCACCAGCGAAGGTTACGAGCAGTACTTC. It translates to CATSEGYEQYF. Full variable domain (remainder filled in from reference TRBV15 and TRBJ2-7): DAMVIQNPRYQVTQFGKPVTLSCSQTLNHNVMYWYQQKSSQAPKLLFHYYDKDFNNEADTPDNFQSRRPNTSFCFLDIRSPGLGDTAMYLCATSEGYEQYFGPGTRLTVT.

This chain connects TRBV29-1 to TRBJ1-2; weak D call: TRBD1 (5 bases). Germline V gene sequence: CDR1 SQVTM, CDR2 ANQGSEA. The CDR3 is 13 residues long. V was cut by 0 bases and J by 2 bases, with 7 bases left in between. Written as DNA, the CDR3 is TGCAGCGTTGAAGAGGCAGGGAACTATGGCTACACCTTC. This translates into CSVEEAGNYGYTF. Full variable domain (rest looked up from reference TRBV29-1 and TRBJ1-2): SAVISQKPSRDICQRGTSLTIQCQVDSQVTMMFWYRQQPGQSLTLIATANQGSEATYESGFVIDKFPISRPNLTFSTLTVSNMSPEDSSIYLCSVEEAGNYGYTFGSGTRLTVV.

The V gene is TRBV27, the J gene TRBJ2-1; D uncertain. Germline CDR1 reads MNHEY; CDR2 reads SMNVEV (reference sequence). The CDR3 is 15 amino acids. V shed 2 bases and J shed 2 bases, with 10 bases lying between them. CDR3 in amino acids: CASSLAPTTYNEQFF. The CDR3 DNA is TGTGCCAGCAGTTTAGCTCCGACGACCTACAATGAGCAGTTCTTC.

CDR3 sequence: CSVEGGGFWGYTF. The DNA of the CDR3 is TGCAGCGTTGAAGGGGGTGGGTTTTGGGGCTACACCTTC. The chain recombines TRBV29-1 with TRBJ1-2, with D unresolved. CDR1 and CDR2 from the germline V gene are SQVTM and ANQGSEA. This CDR3 has 13 residues. V lost 1 base and J lost 8, with 14 bases in between.

J is TRBJ2-4 and V is TRBV5-1; 7 nucleotides line up with TRBD1. Germline V lookup: CDR1 SGHRS, CDR2 YFSETQ. V lost 5 bases and J lost 1; bases outside the gene matches: 6. The CDR3 is 15 residues long. The chain's CDR3 is CASRIDRVAKNIQYF. CDR3 nucleotide sequence: TGCGCCAGCAGGATTGACAGGGTGGCCAAAAACATTCAGTACTTC.

The chain uses TRBV14 and TRBJ2-3; weak D call: TRBD2 (5 bases). Trimming cost V 8 bases and J 3 bases, with 12 bases left between them. The CDR3 consists of 13 residues. Germline CDR1 reads SGHDN; CDR2 reads FVKESK. DNA for the CDR3: TGTGCCAGCCGGCGGGTCGAAACAGATACGCAGTATTTT. Protein product: CASRRVETDTQYF. The full variable domain, rest sourced from reference TRBV14 and TRBJ2-3, is EAGVTQFPSHSVIEKGQTVTLRCDPISGHDNLYWYRRVMGKEIKFLLHFVKESKQDESGMPNNRFLAERTGGTYSTLKVQPAELEDSGVYFCASRRVETDTQYFGPGTRLTVL.

This clone showed up just once. This chain uses TRBV4-1 with TRBJ2-1; TRBD2 agrees at 12 bases. The CDR3 has 15 amino acids. CDR1 is MGHRA, CDR2 YSYEKL, per germline. V was pared by 3 bases and J by 4 bases, with 1 base of the junction left unmatched. This CDR3 reads CASSQGTSGYNEQFF. CDR3 nucleotide sequence: TGCGCCAGCAGCCAGGGGACTAGCGGGTACAATGAGCAGTTCTTC.

This clone was seen a few times. The CDR3 coding sequence is TGCGCCAGCAGCTCGCGACAGGGGGCGACACGGGATACGCAGTATTTT. Encoded protein: CASSSRQGATRDTQYF. V usage is TRBV5-1 and J usage is TRBJ2-3, with 10 bases fitting TRBD1. The CDR3 runs 16 residues. CDR1 and CDR2 from the germline V gene are SGHRS and YFSETQ. Trimming at V came to 3 bases and at J to 6 bases, leaving 10 bases not matched to a gene.

This clone was detected once. Different DNA sequences within this sample yield the same CDR3. This chain uses TRBV7-9 with TRBJ1-2; no clear D gene. The CDR3 covers 12 residues. Germline V lookup: CDR1 SEHNR, CDR2 FQNEAQ (reference sequence). V dropped 3 bases and J dropped 2 bases, with 4 bases sitting between them. CDR3 region: CASSLGNYGYTF. In nucleotides, the CDR3 is TGTGCCAGCAGCTTGGGGAACTATGGCTACACCTTC.

The V call is TRBV5-6, the J call TRBJ1-5; no definite D call. The germline V and J ends were trimmed by 2 bases and 7 bases, with 16 bases remaining between them. CDR3 length: 15 amino acids. The germline CDR1 and CDR2 sequences are SGHDT and YYEEEE. In DNA, the CDR3 is TGTGCCAGCAGCTTCGGAACTGTTGGGGTCCAGCCCCAGCATTTT. This translates into CASSFGTVGVQPQHF.

The CDR3: CASSYLGTGLAKNIQYF. In DNA, the CDR3 is TGTGCCAGCAGCTACTTAGGGACAGGGCTAGCCAAAAACATTCAGTACTTC. The chain has TRBV13 and TRBJ2-4, with TRBD1 matching over 9 bases. V shed 4 bases, J shed 0 bases, and the junction held 7 bases outside the gene matches. CDR1 and CDR2 (germline): PRHDT, FYEKMQ (reference sequence). CDR3 length: 17 residues.

This rearrangement joins TRBV7-8 to TRBJ1-5; unclear D gene. Germline CDR1 SGHVS, CDR2 FQNEAQ. The CDR3 sequence is 14 residues long. With 5 bases removed from V and 9 bases from J, the gap between germline ends came to 17 bases. DNA for the CDR3: TGTGCCAGCAGCCCCAAAGTCGGTAGTGGGCCCCAGCATTTT. Its protein is CASSPKVGSGPQHF.

This clone was counted a few times. The chain combines TRBV19 with TRBJ2-3; a weak D match, TRBD2 (5 bases). The V end was cut by 7 bases, the J end by 2 bases, with 10 bases between. Germline CDR1 is LNHDA and CDR2 is SQIVND (reference sequence). This CDR3 has 13 residues. The CDR3 DNA reads as TGTGCCAGTATCGGGGATGACACAGATACGCAGTATTTT. This translates into CASIGDDTDTQYF. The full variable domain, completed using reference TRBV19 and TRBJ2-3, is DGGITQSPKYLFRKEGQNVTLSCEQNLNHDAMYWYRQDPGQGLRLIYYSQIVNDFQKGDIAEGYSVSREKKESFPLTVTSAQKNPTAFYLCASIGDDTDTQYFGPGTRLTVL.

This clone was seen just once. The chain joins TRBV30 to TRBJ1-3; 9 nucleotides agree with TRBD1. Germline CDR1 GTSNPN, CDR2 SVGIG (reference sequence). The CDR3 sequence is 15 residues long. V lost 4 bases, J lost 4 bases, and 8 bases stayed unmatched. CDR3: CAWNVYRGPGNTIYF. For the CDR3, the DNA is TGTGCCTGGAACGTGTACAGGGGGCCGGGAAACACCATATATTTT.

The chain couples TRBV2 to TRBJ2-3; D is uncertain. The ends were cut back, 0 bases at V and 4 bases at J, with 11 bases in the middle. This CDR3 contains 15 residues. CDR1 is SNHLY, CDR2 FYNNEI, per germline. This chain's CDR3 is CASSEAPSGADTQYF. The DNA for the CDR3 is TGTGCCAGCAGTGAAGCCCCTAGTGGCGCAGATACGCAGTATTTT. Supplemented by reference TRBV2 and TRBJ2-3, the full variable domain reads EPEVTQTPSHQVTQMGQEVILRCVPISNHLYFYWYRQILGQKVEFLVSFYNNEISEKSEIFDDQFSVERPDGSNFTLKIRSTKLEDSAMYFCASSEAPSGADTQYFGPGTRLTVL.

As concerns this clone: A junction boundary mismatches the germline segment, possibly from a read error. This rearrangement joins TRBV6-5 to TRBJ1-2; D not certain. The CDR3 has 10 residues. The germline CDR1 and CDR2 sequences are MNHEY and SVGAGI. CDR3: CASSIKVASF. The CDR3 coding sequence is TGTGCCAGCAGTATAAAGGTCGCCAGCTTC.

This clone was seen a few times. The rearrangement joins TRBV15 to TRBJ2-7, with a tentative D call TRBD1 (5 bases). This CDR3 contains 14 residues. Germline CDR1 and CDR2: LNHNV and YYDKDF (reference sequence). The ends were cut back, 5 bases at V and 3 bases at J, with 14 bases in the middle. CDR3 bases: TGTGCCACCAGCTCCCCAGGGCCAAACTACGAGCAGTACTTC. Translated, it gives CATSSPGPNYEQYF.

V is TRBV7-9 and J is TRBJ2-7; D is undetermined. The germline CDR1 and CDR2 sequences are SEHNR and FQNEAQ (reference sequence). The germline V and J ends were trimmed by 5 bases and 3 bases, with 14 bases remaining between them. This CDR3 region has 14 residues. The CDR3 nucleotides read TGTGCCAGCAGCACCGGTCGTCAGGTCTACGAGCAGTACTTC. Translated, it gives CASSTGRQVYEQYF. The variable domain in full, completed from reference TRBV7-9 and TRBJ2-7, reads DTGVSQNPRHKITKRGQNVTFRCDPISEHNRLYWYRQTLGQGPEFLTYFQNEAQLEKSRLLSDRFSAERPKGSFSTLEIQRTEQGDSAMYLCASSTGRQVYEQYFGPGTRLTVT.

This chain links TRBV29-1 with TRBJ1-2; D remains unclear. The germline V and J ends were trimmed by 4 bases and 5 bases, with 8 bases remaining between them. Germline lookup yields CDR1 SQVTM and CDR2 ANQGSEA. The CDR3 length is 11 residues. The CDR3 DNA reads TGCAGCGTTGGAATCAATTATGGCTACACCTTC. Its protein is CSVGINYGYTF.

The table lists this clone with a count of one. CDR3 sequence reads: CAWRDRRYGYTF. The CDR3 nucleotides are TGTGCCTGGAGGGACCGGAGATATGGCTACACCTTC. This chain links TRBV30 with TRBJ1-2; D unresolved. V was trimmed by 3 bases and J by 5 bases, leaving 10 bases between them. The germline V gene has CDR1 GTSNPN and CDR2 SVGIG (reference sequence). This CDR3 has 12 residues.

This chain links TRBV15 with TRBJ1-1; tentative D call: TRBD1 (6 bases). V lost 8 bases and J lost 0, with 13 bases in between. Germline assignment: CDR1 LNHNV and CDR2 YYDKDF (reference sequence). The CDR3 runs 14 residues. The CDR3 region is CATLGGQLNTEAFF. CDR3 nucleotides: TGTGCCACCTTGGGGGGGCAGTTGAACACTGAAGCTTTCTTT.